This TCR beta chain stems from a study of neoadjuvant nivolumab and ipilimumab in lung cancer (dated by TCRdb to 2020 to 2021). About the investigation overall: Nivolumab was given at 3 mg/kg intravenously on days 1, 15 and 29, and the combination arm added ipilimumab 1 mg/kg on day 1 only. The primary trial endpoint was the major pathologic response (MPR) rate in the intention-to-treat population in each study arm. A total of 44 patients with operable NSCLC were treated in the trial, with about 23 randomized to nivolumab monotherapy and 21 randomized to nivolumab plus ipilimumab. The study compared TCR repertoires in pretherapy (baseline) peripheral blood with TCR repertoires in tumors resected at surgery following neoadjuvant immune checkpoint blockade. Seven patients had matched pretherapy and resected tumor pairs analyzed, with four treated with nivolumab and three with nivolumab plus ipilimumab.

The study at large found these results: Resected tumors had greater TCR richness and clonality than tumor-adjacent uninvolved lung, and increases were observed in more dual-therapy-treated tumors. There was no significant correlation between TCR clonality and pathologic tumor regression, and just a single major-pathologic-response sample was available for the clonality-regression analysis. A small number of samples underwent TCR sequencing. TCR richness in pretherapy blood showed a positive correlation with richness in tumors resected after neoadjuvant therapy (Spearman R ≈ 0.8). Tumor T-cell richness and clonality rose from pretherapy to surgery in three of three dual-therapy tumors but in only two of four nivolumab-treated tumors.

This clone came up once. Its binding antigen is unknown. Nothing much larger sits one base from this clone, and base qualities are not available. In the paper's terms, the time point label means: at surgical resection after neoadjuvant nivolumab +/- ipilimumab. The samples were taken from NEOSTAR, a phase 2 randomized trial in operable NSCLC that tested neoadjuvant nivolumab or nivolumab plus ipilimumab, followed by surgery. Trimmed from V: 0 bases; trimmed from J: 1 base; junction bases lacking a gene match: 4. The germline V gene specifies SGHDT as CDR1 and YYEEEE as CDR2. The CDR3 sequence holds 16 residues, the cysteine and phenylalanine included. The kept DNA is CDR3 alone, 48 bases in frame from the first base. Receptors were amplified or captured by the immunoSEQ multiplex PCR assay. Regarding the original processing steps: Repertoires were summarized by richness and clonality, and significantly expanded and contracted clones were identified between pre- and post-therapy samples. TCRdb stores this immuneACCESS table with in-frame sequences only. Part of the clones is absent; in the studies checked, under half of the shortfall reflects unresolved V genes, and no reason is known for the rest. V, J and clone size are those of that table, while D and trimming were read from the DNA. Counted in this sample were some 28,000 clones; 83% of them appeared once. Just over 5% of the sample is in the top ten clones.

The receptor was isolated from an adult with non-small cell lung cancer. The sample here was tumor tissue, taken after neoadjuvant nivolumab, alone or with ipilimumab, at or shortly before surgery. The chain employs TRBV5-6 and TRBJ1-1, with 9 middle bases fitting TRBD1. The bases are TGTGCCAGCAGCTTGGTATGGGGACAGGGGAACACTGAAGCTTTCTTT. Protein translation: CASSLVWGQGNTEAFF.